This T cell receptor (beta chain) was identified during a study of blood T cell repertoires in COVID-19. Here immunoSEQ multiplex PCR was the method, and the copy in TCRdb shows in-frame clones only, minus some. Of over 150,000 clones in the sample, about four fifths were seen once. The J segment lost 5 bases and the V segment lost 4 bases, leaving 11 bases of the junction unmatched. CDR3 length: 16 amino acids. Per the germline V gene, CDR1 is SGHTA and CDR2 is FQGNSA. This TCR derives from a man aged 18 to 30 with active or convalescent COVID-19. Sequencing was performed on peripheral blood. V gene TRBV7-2 combines with J gene TRBJ1-5, with TRBD1 identical over 7 bases. CDR3 in amino acids: CASSWAAGGSDQPQHF. The CDR3 coding sequence is TGTGCCAGCAGCTGGGCTGCAGGGGGGAGTGATCAGCCCCAGCATTTT. Full variable domain (missing parts from reference TRBV7-2 and TRBJ1-5): GAGVSQSPSNKVTEKGKDVELRCDPISGHTALYWYRQSLGQGLEFLIYFQGNSAPDKSGLPSDRFSAERTGGSVSTLTIQRTQQEDSAVYLCASSWAAGGSDQPQHFGDGTRLSIL.